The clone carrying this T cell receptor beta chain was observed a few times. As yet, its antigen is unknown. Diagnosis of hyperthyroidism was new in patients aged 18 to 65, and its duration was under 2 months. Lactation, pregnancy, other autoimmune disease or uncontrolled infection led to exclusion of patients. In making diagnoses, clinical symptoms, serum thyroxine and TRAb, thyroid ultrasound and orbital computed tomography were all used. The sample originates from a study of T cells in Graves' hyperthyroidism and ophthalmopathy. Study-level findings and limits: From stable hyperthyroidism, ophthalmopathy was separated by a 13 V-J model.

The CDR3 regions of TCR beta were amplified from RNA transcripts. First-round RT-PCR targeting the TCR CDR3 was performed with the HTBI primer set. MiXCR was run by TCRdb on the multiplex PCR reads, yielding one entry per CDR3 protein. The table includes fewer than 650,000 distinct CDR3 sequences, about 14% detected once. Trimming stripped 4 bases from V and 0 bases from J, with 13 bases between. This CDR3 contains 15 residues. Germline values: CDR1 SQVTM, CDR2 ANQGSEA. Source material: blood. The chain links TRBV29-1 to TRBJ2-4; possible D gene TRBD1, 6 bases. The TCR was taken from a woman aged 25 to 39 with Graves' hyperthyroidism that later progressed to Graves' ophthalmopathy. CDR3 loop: CSVGLDRLAKNIQYF. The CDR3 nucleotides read TGCAGCGTTGGTTTGGACAGACTAGCCAAAAACATTCAGTACTTC.